This T cell receptor (beta chain) was captured in a study of shared clonotypes between healthy human individuals. Study context: Each donor contributed plates that comprised three CD4 naive, three CD4 memory, two CD8 naive and one CD8 memory.

The trim removed 3 bases at V and 5 bases at J, leaving 10 bases unmatched. Per the germline V gene, CDR1 is MNHEY and CDR2 is SMNVEV (reference sequence). The CDR3 spans 17 residues. The method was immunoSEQ multiplex PCR; TCRdb's version includes in-frame clones alone and lacks a portion of them. The data hold over a million clones, with around 78% observed a single time. This rearrangement joins TRBV27 to TRBJ2-1; 10 bases map to TRBD2. The sample comprised memory CD4+ T cells from PBMCs. Subset here: CD45RA-negative fraction. This receptor was obtained from a man between 18 and 29 years old in good health. Some clones in this sample may be carry-over from other donors' samples. CDR3 DNA sequence: TGTGCCAGCAGTTTGATAATAGCGGGAGGTCGGAACAATGAGCAGTTCTTC. This codes for CASSLIIAGGRNNEQFF.